Shown below are 9 T cell receptor beta chains from a single sample sequenced in a study of cytomegalovirus exposure and HLA in healthy donors. Measured with immunoSEQ multiplex PCR; TCRdb has only the in-frame clones, and not every one. The sample lists more than 90,000 clones, more than 75% seen once, with under 5% in the top ten. The sample comprised PBMCs. The source of these receptors is a man between 18 and 35 years old in good health and CMV-seronegative.

The CDR3 loop is CASREGSGTDTQYF. The DNA for the CDR3 is TGTGCCAGCAGGGAAGGCTCGGGGACAGATACGCAGTATTTT. The chain carries TRBV5-4 and TRBJ2-3; weak D call: TRBD2 (5 bases). The CDR3 covers 14 residues. The V end was cut by 5 bases, the J end by 3 bases, with 13 bases between. Germline CDR1 SGHNT, CDR2 YYREEE (reference sequence). Variable domain in full (rest from reference TRBV5-4 and TRBJ2-3): ETGVTQSPTHLIKTRGQQVTLRCSSQSGHNTVSWYQQALGQGPQFIFQYYREEENGRGNFPPRFSGLQFPNYSSELNVNALELDDSALYLCASREGSGTDTQYFGPGTRLTVL.

In its sample, this clone was seen a few times. This chain connects TRBV19 to TRBJ2-7, with a possible D match to TRBD2 (6 bases). V was trimmed by 6 bases and J by 3 bases, leaving 15 bases between them. The germline V gene encodes CDR1 LNHDA and CDR2 SQIVND (reference sequence). The CDR3 has 14 amino acids. The chain's CDR3 is CASSSVGGGYEQYF. The CDR3 DNA follows: TGTGCCAGTAGCTCCGTGGGAGGTGGCTACGAGCAGTACTTC.

The V and J genes are TRBV2 and TRBJ2-3, with 12 bases matching TRBD1. Germline V lookup: CDR1 SNHLY, CDR2 FYNNEI. Unmatched junction bases numbered 6, after V lost 9 bases and J lost 2 bases. The CDR3 runs to 15 residues. DNA for the CDR3: TGTGCCAGGGGAGGGGACAGGGGGCACACAGATACGCAGTATTTT. Translation gives CARGGDRGHTDTQYF.

The rearrangement joins TRBV7-2 to TRBJ2-5, with D perhaps TRBD1 (6 bases). Trimming removed 7 bases at V and 0 bases at J, with 12 bases between. The CDR3 has 14 residues. Germline V lookup: CDR1 SGHTA, CDR2 FQGNSA. The CDR3 loop reads CASTQQGHQETQYF. The DNA of the CDR3 is TGTGCCAGCACCCAGCAGGGGCACCAAGAGACCCAGTACTTC. Combining the CDR3 with reference TRBV7-2 and TRBJ2-5 gives the whole variable domain GAGVSQSPSNKVTEKGKDVELRCDPISGHTALYWYRQSLGQGLEFLIYFQGNSAPDKSGLPSDRFSAERTGGSVSTLTIQRTQQEDSAVYLCASTQQGHQETQYFGPGTRLLVL.

This clone is a singleton in its sample. The chain joins TRBV28 to TRBJ1-1; D gene uncertain. Trimming pared 5 bases from V and 13 bases from J, leaving 26 bases between. The CDR3 loop spans 15 amino acids. In germline, CDR1 is MDHEN, CDR2 SYDVKM. The chain's CDR3 is CASSPASLGGRSDFF. As DNA, the CDR3 is TGTGCCAGCAGTCCAGCTAGTCTAGGAGGGAGAAGTGATTTCTTT.

This clone was recorded once. This sequence joins TRBV10-3 and TRBJ2-1; 11 bases match TRBD1. The CDR3 extends over 18 amino acids. After removal of 4 bases from V and 4 bases from J, the junction contained 12 bases not matched to a gene. Germline CDR1 reads ENHRY; CDR2 reads SYGVKD. CDR3 nucleotide sequence: TGTGCCATCAGTGGATCGGACAGGGGGCTAGGTGGGTACAATGAGCAGTTCTTC. Residues: CAISGSDRGLGGYNEQFF.

This chain uses TRBV7-9 with TRBJ1-1; tentative D call: TRBD1 (6 bases). The CDR3 is 14 amino acids. CDR1 and CDR2 from the germline V gene are SEHNR and FQNEAQ (reference sequence). Between the trimmed V and J ends, which lost 5 bases and 1 base, there was a span of 11 bases. This CDR3 is CASSPVQGNTEAFF. CDR3 DNA: TGTGCCAGCAGCCCAGTACAGGGGAACACTGAAGCTTTCTTT.

The V call is TRBV6-1, the J call TRBJ2-1, with D unresolved. With 7 bases removed from V and 10 bases from J, the gap between germline ends came to 20 bases. Germline CDR1 and CDR2: MNHNS and SASEGT. The CDR3 is 14 amino acids. For the CDR3, the DNA is TGTGCCAGCAACCGAAGGTACGGCTCAGGCGAGCAGTTCTTC. Amino acid sequence: CASNRRYGSGEQFF.

This clone was counted at least ten times. The rearrangement uses TRBV19 and TRBJ1-6; 9 bases fit TRBD1. Germline V gene lookup returns CDR1 LNHDA and CDR2 SQIVND (reference sequence). Trimming cost V 7 bases and J 7 bases; bases outside gene matches: 5. CDR3 length: 14 residues. CDR3 in amino acids: CASKSGTGNSPLHF. In nucleotides, the CDR3 is TGTGCCAGTAAGTCCGGGACAGGGAATTCACCCCTCCACTTT.